This T cell receptor beta chain originates from a study of patients and donors after allogeneic stem cell transplantation. V shed 7 bases and J shed 7 bases, with 14 bases lying between them. Germline CDR1 and CDR2: MNHEY and SVGEGT. This CDR3 spans 13 amino acids. TCRdb reprocessed the RT-PCR reads via MiXCR and lists one record per CDR3 protein. The repertoire holds tens of thousands of distinct CDR3 sequences, with more than 25% as singletons. This clonotype was seen a handful of times. This chain connects TRBV6-2 or TRBV6-3 to TRBJ2-1; perhaps TRBD2 as D (6 bases). The specimen sequenced was blood, either unsorted or a sorted T cell fraction (not recorded which). The sequence was collected from a human donor who was either an allogeneic HSCT recipient or a stem cell or donor lymphocyte infusion donor (not recorded which). It is not recorded whose cells these are; they may come from a transplant donor. The CDR3 bases are TGTGCCAGCAAGTGGGGACTCAGAAATGAGCAGTTCTTC. The encoded protein is CASKWGLRNEQFF.